The 9 T cell receptor beta chains given below trace back to one sample, sequenced in a study of Ad26.COV2.S vaccination and SARS-CoV-2 variants. Treatment specified: around 19 received Ad26.COV2.S at low or high dose, single or two shots; about 5 received placebo; per-sample allocation not given. Sampling was done on day 63 after the first vaccine or placebo injection. TCRdb's table, derived via immunoSEQ multiplex PCR, lists solely in-frame clones and lacks some. The data hold over 400,000 clones, with about 90% observed a single time. Here the sequenced sample was peripheral blood, taken in a trial of Ad26.COV2.S vaccine versus placebo. These receptor sequences come from a person between 18 and 60 years old who received the Ad26.COV2.S COVID-19 vaccine or a placebo.

This clone has just one count. This chain's CDR3 is CASSQDASGRSTDTQYF. CDR3 DNA: TGCGCCAGCAGCCAAGATGCCAGCGGGAGGTCCACAGATACGCAGTATTTT. The rearrangement uses TRBV4-3 and TRBJ2-3; 9 bases are shared with TRBD2. The CDR3 covers 17 residues. Germline V gene sequence: CDR1 LGHNA, CDR2 YSLEER. The V segment lost 0 bases and the J segment 2 bases; nucleotides outside the gene matches: 6.

V and J are TRBV19 and TRBJ2-1; TRBD2 aligns across 9 bases. This CDR3 has 11 residues. Germline V gene sequence: CDR1 LNHDA, CDR2 SQIVND (reference sequence). V dropped 3 bases and J dropped 15; count of bases not matched to a gene: 3. The CDR3 DNA reads as TGTGCCAGTAGTATGCCTAGCGGGATGTTCTTC. As protein: CASSMPSGMFF. The full variable domain, its missing parts supplied by reference TRBV19 and TRBJ2-1, is DGGITQSPKYLFRKEGQNVTLSCEQNLNHDAMYWYRQDPGQGLRLIYYSQIVNDFQKGDIAEGYSVSREKKESFPLTVTSAQKNPTAFYLCASSMPSGMFFGPGTRLTVL.

In this sample, this clone turned up once. The gene calls are TRBV9 and TRBJ2-7, with 10 bases aligning to TRBD2. CDR3 size: 14 residues. Germline trimming cut 4 bases from V and 1 base from J; bases unmatched to any gene: 2. Germline loops: CDR1 SGDLS, CDR2 YYNGEE. This CDR3 is CASSPAGGSYEQYF. For the CDR3, the DNA is TGTGCCAGCAGCCCAGCGGGAGGGTCCTACGAGCAGTACTTC.

V usage is TRBV18 and J usage is TRBJ1-3, with TRBD1 matching over 8 bases. V was clipped by 3 bases and J by 1 base; unmatched bases: 8. There are 17 residues in the CDR3. Germline V CDR1 and CDR2: KGHSH, LQKENI. Here the CDR3 DNA reads TGTGCCAGCTCACCCTTGGGACAGGCCTTATCTGGAAACACCATATATTTT. Translating it yields CASSPLGQALSGNTIYF.

The chain combines TRBV6-5 with TRBJ1-1, with 9 bases identical to TRBD1. V trimming: 2 bases; J trimming: 10 bases; junction bases outside the gene matches: 11. The CDR3 extends over 15 amino acids. CDR1 is MNHEY and CDR2 is SVGAGI in the germline V gene. The CDR3 region is CASSYGVGPGQGAFF. The CDR3 DNA is TGTGCCAGCAGTTACGGGGTGGGACCGGGACAGGGAGCTTTCTTT.

The V and J genes are TRBV6-1 and TRBJ2-7, with 10 bases lining up with TRBD2. The CDR3 runs to 16 residues. V shed 2 bases, J shed 7 bases, and the junction held 11 bases outside the gene matches. Germline-derived CDR1 and CDR2 are MNHNS and SASEGT. CDR3 in DNA: TGTGCCAGCAGTGAACTTCTAAGCGGGAGGGCCCGTGAGCAGTACTTC. This encodes CASSELLSGRAREQYF.

The chain employs TRBV30 and TRBJ2-3; TRBD2 agrees at 13 bases. The germline V gene has CDR1 GTSNPN and CDR2 SVGIG (reference sequence). The V and J ends lost 0 bases and 6 bases, in that order; junction bases with no gene match: 6. The CDR3 totals 16 residues. The chain's CDR3 is CAWSVRTSGRKDTQYF. The CDR3, as DNA: TGTGCCTGGAGTGTACGGACTAGCGGGAGAAAGGATACGCAGTATTTT.

CDR3 in amino acids: CASKPRVASGSNEQFF. The CDR3 nucleotides read TGTGCCAGCAAACCAAGGGTAGCTAGCGGGAGTAATGAGCAGTTCTTC. This sequence joins TRBV7-9 and TRBJ2-1; 10 bases fit TRBD2. Germline V CDR1 and CDR2: SEHNR, FQNEAQ (reference sequence). V lost 7 bases and J lost 7; bases outside the gene matches: 13. This CDR3 region has 16 residues.

This clone appeared a few times. This rearrangement joins TRBV6-2 or TRBV6-3 to TRBJ1-5; D not resolved. The CDR3 totals 12 residues. Germline-derived CDR1 and CDR2 are MNHEY and SVGEGT. The ends were cut back, 5 bases at V and 7 bases at J, with 9 bases in the middle. Here the CDR3 reads CASSLRGQPQHF. In nucleotides, the CDR3 is TGTGCCAGCAGTCTCCGAGGCCAGCCCCAGCATTTT.